The TCR beta chain under discussion was sequenced for a study of T cell repertoires in cytomegalovirus infection. Study overall: CMV infection plus the matching HLA type was flagged by public TCR beta signatures. Points from the study as a whole: It was HLA-C-restricted CMV-specific TCR beta clonotypes that dominated the response ex vivo.

Many counts were recorded for this clonotype. No antigen is known for it. This CDR3 region has 15 residues. Germline lookup yields CDR1 SGHTA and CDR2 FQGNSA. With 5 bases clipped from V and 1 base from J, the junction kept 5 bases outside the gene matches. TCRdb reprocessed the reads with MiXCR, giving one entry per CDR3 protein. This table has roughly 570,000 distinct CDR3 sequences, 35% to 50% appearing once. Source: cultured PBMCs, taken from culture after CMV antigen stimulation. The TCR originated in a human donor in good health (CMV status not recorded). Some clones in this sample may be carry-over from other donors' samples. The chain joins TRBV7-2 to TRBJ1-3; 7 bases fit TRBD1. Here the CDR3 reads CASSQIQGSGNTIYF. The CDR3 DNA reads as TGTGCCAGCAGCCAAATACAGGGGTCTGGAAACACCATATATTTT.